This T cell receptor (beta chain) was retrieved from a study of control samples from healthy donors and cancer patients. Generated by immunoSEQ multiplex PCR, the TCRdb table keeps only in-frame clones and is missing some. The data hold 130,000 or so clones, with roughly 90% observed a single time. With V trimmed by 4 bases and J by 1 base, 6 bases remained unmatched. There are 15 residues in the CDR3. CDR1 and CDR2 (germline): SGHRS, YFSETQ. The chain combines TRBV5-1 with TRBJ1-2; 8 bases match TRBD1. Material: blood. This sequence was found in a man aged 50 or older in good health. CDR3 DNA sequence: TGCGCCAGCAGCCCGGGGACAGGAATTAACTATGGCTACACCTTC. This encodes CASSPGTGINYGYTF.